This entry lists 22 T cell receptor beta chains sequenced from one sample in a study of blood T cell repertoires in COVID-19. Produced via immunoSEQ multiplex PCR; TCRdb's table is partial and in-frame only. The table includes about 120,000 clones, 90% detected once. Specimen: peripheral blood. The receptors here all came from a human donor with active COVID-19. The donor label of this sample is uncertain.

V and J are TRBV11-2 and TRBJ1-4, with a possible D match to TRBD1 (6 bases). Trimming stripped 4 bases from V and 3 bases from J, with 9 bases between. In germline, CDR1 is SGHAT, CDR2 FQNNGV. The CDR3 runs to 14 residues. CDR3: CASSWTASNEKLFF. CDR3 coding DNA: TGTGCCAGCAGCTGGACAGCCTCTAATGAAAAACTGTTTTTT.

The rearrangement uses TRBV6-2 or TRBV6-3 and TRBJ2-5; 10 bases agree with TRBD1. The germline V gene has CDR1 MNHEY and CDR2 SVGEGT. The CDR3 runs to 16 residues. V lost 2 bases and J lost 2; bases outside the gene matches: 5. The CDR3 region has the DNA TGTGCCAGCAGTTACGGGACAGGGGCCCAACAAGAGACCCAGTACTTC. It translates to CASSYGTGAQQETQYF.

The V call is TRBV4-1, the J call TRBJ1-5, with 7 bases lining up with TRBD1. CDR1 and CDR2 (germline): MGHRA, YSYEKL. The CDR3 loop spans 21 amino acids. The trim removed 5 bases at V and 5 bases at J, leaving 27 bases unmatched. The CDR3, as DNA: TGCGCCAGCAGCTACGCAGCCACAGGGGAACTTATTGTGGGCGCCCATCAGCCCCAGCATTTT. Its translation: CASSYAATGELIVGAHQPQHF.

This chain links TRBV27 with TRBJ1-1, with D maybe TRBD1 (5 bases). This CDR3 has 13 residues. Trimming cost V 6 bases and J 7 bases, with 15 bases left between them. Germline lookup yields CDR1 MNHEY and CDR2 SMNVEV (reference sequence). The CDR3 DNA is TGTGCCAGCAGACCTCAGGGAGGTGATGAAGCTTTCTTT. Protein: CASRPQGGDEAFF.

The chain has TRBV9 and TRBJ2-7, with 7 bases matching TRBD1. CDR1 SGDLS and CDR2 YYNGEE come from the germline V gene. Unmatched junction bases numbered 6, after V lost 3 bases and J lost 3 bases. The CDR3 sequence is 14 residues long. The CDR3 region has the DNA TGTGCCAGCAGCGCTGGGGACAGCTACTACGAGCAGTACTTC. Translating gives CASSAGDSYYEQYF.

V usage is TRBV5-1 and J usage is TRBJ2-1, with 10 bases identical to TRBD2. The CDR3 is 17 amino acids. The V gene's germline CDR1 is SGHRS and CDR2 YFSETQ. V shed 4 bases, J shed 3 bases, and the junction held 10 bases outside the gene matches. Here the CDR3 reads CASSPKGAGGLYNEQFF. CDR3 in DNA: TGCGCCAGCAGCCCTAAGGGAGCGGGGGGGCTCTACAATGAGCAGTTCTTC.

The rearrangement links TRBV9 to TRBJ1-6, with 7 bases that match TRBD1. Germline CDR1 reads SGDLS; CDR2 reads YYNGEE. This CDR3 is 15 amino acids long. Trimming at V came to 4 bases and at J to 7 bases, leaving 8 bases not matched to a gene. As DNA, the CDR3 is TGTGCCAGCAGCCCAGGGACAGAATACAATTCACCCCTCCACTTT. Its protein is CASSPGTEYNSPLHF.

The chain employs TRBV28 and TRBJ2-1, with TRBD2 as a possible D gene (5 bases). This CDR3 is built from 15 residues. V was clipped by 5 bases and J by 2 bases, with 13 bases between them. Germline CDR1 is MDHEN and CDR2 is SYDVKM. CDR3 DNA sequence: TGTGCCAGCAGTCCCTTCCGGGGTACCTACAATGAGCAGTTCTTC. Its protein product is CASSPFRGTYNEQFF.

The rearrangement links TRBV18 to TRBJ2-5; D is undetermined. V gave up 6 bases and J gave up 2 bases, with 16 bases separating them. CDR3 length: 15 amino acids. Germline V gene lookup returns CDR1 KGHSH and CDR2 LQKENI. CDR3 sequence (DNA): TGTGCCAGCTCCAGCGTGGGTCAACCTCAAGAGACCCAGTACTTC. Translated, it gives CASSSVGQPQETQYF.

The chain employs TRBV11-2 and TRBJ2-1; maybe TRBD2 (5 bases). Germline assignment: CDR1 SGHAT and CDR2 FQNNGV. CDR3 size: 15 residues. V lost 0 bases and J 4 bases, leaving 10 bases between the germline ends. This CDR3 reads CASSLESGIYNEQFF. In DNA form, the CDR3 reads TGTGCCAGCAGCTTAGAAAGCGGTATTTACAATGAGCAGTTCTTC.

V and J are TRBV9 and TRBJ1-6; D may be TRBD1 (5 bases). The CDR3 runs 17 residues. Trimming took 4 bases from V and 7 from J, leaving 21 bases between them. CDR1 and CDR2 (germline): SGDLS, YYNGEE. Here the CDR3 reads CASSPSGTGGNNSPLHF. The CDR3 nucleotides are TGTGCCAGCAGCCCAAGCGGGACTGGGGGGAACAATTCACCCCTCCACTTT.

J is TRBJ1-1 and V is TRBV9; D may be TRBD1 (5 bases). This CDR3 contains 18 residues. From germline, CDR1 is SGDLS and CDR2 YYNGEE. Trimming took off 2 bases at V and 0 bases at J, with 20 bases between the two ends. CDR3 in DNA: TGTGCCAGCAGCGTCACCCCCAGCGGGGGTTTGTTGAACACTGAAGCTTTCTTT. It codes for CASSVTPSGGLLNTEAFF.

The rearrangement links TRBV3-1 (or the pseudogene TRBV3-2) to TRBJ1-2; no clear D gene. The CDR3 covers 14 residues. CDR1 is LGHDT, CDR2 YNNKEL, per germline (reference sequence). Trimming stripped 1 base from V and 8 bases from J, with 14 bases between. CDR3 sequence reads: CASSQGREVGGYTF. The CDR3 bases are TGTGCCAGCAGCCAAGGGAGGGAGGTCGGAGGCTACACCTTC.

The chain couples TRBV12-3 or TRBV12-4 to TRBJ1-2, with 9 bases fitting TRBD1. The V segment lost 5 bases and the J segment 8 bases; nucleotides outside the gene matches: 6. This CDR3 spans 13 amino acids. The CDR3, as DNA: TGTGCCAGCAGTCTCGGACAGGGGTTAGGCTACACCTTC. Protein sequence: CASSLGQGLGYTF.

This clone appeared a single time. The CDR3 here is CASSPEGDGDQPQHF. CDR3 DNA: TGCGCCAGCAGCCCCGAGGGGGACGGAGATCAGCCCCAGCATTTT. The genes are TRBV5-1 and TRBJ1-5; perhaps TRBD1 as D (6 bases). Germline V lookup: CDR1 SGHRS, CDR2 YFSETQ. The CDR3 is made up of 15 amino acids. Between the trimmed V and J ends, which lost 4 bases and 5 bases, there was a span of 16 bases.

This clone was seen only a few times. The V call is TRBV21-1, the J call TRBJ1-5. TRBV21-1 is reported as a pseudogene. The CDR3 runs 17 residues. CDR3 region: CASSKARGGWDNQPQHF. CDR3 DNA sequence: TGTGCCAGCAGCAAGGCCCGCGGGGGATGGGACAATCAGCCCCAGCATTTT.

The chain joins TRBV30 to TRBJ1-4, with 9 bases fitting TRBD1. The ends lost 2 bases at V and 8 bases at J; junction bases unmatched: 9. CDR3 length: 15 amino acids. Germline V gene sequence: CDR1 GTSNPN, CDR2 SVGIG (reference sequence). CDR3 protein: CAWSTGGASREKLFF. In DNA form, the CDR3 reads TGTGCCTGGAGTACAGGGGGCGCAAGTCGAGAAAAACTGTTTTTT.

The chain joins TRBV19 to TRBJ2-7; 9 nucleotides align to TRBD1. After removal of 5 bases from V and 4 bases from J, the junction contained 6 bases not matched to a gene. CDR3 length: 14 residues. CDR1 and CDR2 (germline): LNHDA, SQIVND (reference sequence). CDR3 protein: CASSPGQGRYEQYF. DNA for the CDR3: TGTGCCAGTAGTCCAGGACAGGGGCGGTACGAGCAGTACTTC.

The chain couples TRBV18 to TRBJ2-3; possibly TRBD2 for D (5 bases). This CDR3 contains 16 residues. Between the trimmed V and J ends, which lost 5 bases and 2 bases, there was a span of 17 bases. Germline loops: CDR1 KGHSH, CDR2 LQKENI. CDR3 sequence reads: CASSTGWAQNTDTQYF. DNA of the CDR3: TGTGCCAGCTCAACGGGATGGGCCCAGAACACAGATACGCAGTATTTT.

The CDR3 DNA reads TGTGCCTGGAGTTGGAGGGAGACCTATGGCTACACCTTC. It codes for CAWSWRETYGYTF. The rearrangement links TRBV30 to TRBJ1-2; D ambiguous. The germline V and J ends were trimmed by 2 bases and 4 bases, with 11 bases remaining between them. CDR3 length: 13 amino acids. Germline CDR1 and CDR2: GTSNPN and SVGIG (reference sequence). The full variable domain, its missing parts supplied by reference TRBV30 and TRBJ1-2, is SQTIHQWPATLVQPVGSPLSLECTVEGTSNPNLYWYRQAAGRGLQLLFYSVGIGQISSEVPQNLSASRPQDRQFILSSKKLLLSDSGFYLCAWSWRETYGYTFGSGTRLTVV.

The chain recombines TRBV9 with TRBJ2-1; weak D call: TRBD2 (5 bases). Germline V gene data show CDR1 as SGDLS and CDR2 as YYNGEE. The CDR3 covers 16 residues. Trimming removed 0 bases from V and 8 bases from J, with 18 bases in between. The CDR3 DNA reads as TGTGCCAGCAGCGTAGGCCCGGGCGTAGGGAGCGATGAGCAGTTCTTC. Amino acid sequence: CASSVGPGVGSDEQFF.

The chain employs TRBV9 and TRBJ1-1; D possibly corresponds to TRBD1 (5 bases). Germline CDR1 reads SGDLS; CDR2 reads YYNGEE. CDR3 length equals 15 residues. V gave up 4 bases and J gave up 2 bases, with 15 bases separating them. The chain's CDR3 is CASSPGPGANTEAFF. DNA of the CDR3: TGTGCCAGCAGCCCAGGGCCGGGTGCTAACACTGAAGCTTTCTTT. The complete variable domain, with remaining parts taken from reference TRBV9 and TRBJ1-1, reads DSGVTQTPKHLITATGQRVTLRCSPRSGDLSVYWYQQSLDQGLQFLIQYYNGEERAKGNILERFSAQQFPDLHSELNLSSLELGDSALYFCASSPGPGANTEAFFGQGTRLTVV.